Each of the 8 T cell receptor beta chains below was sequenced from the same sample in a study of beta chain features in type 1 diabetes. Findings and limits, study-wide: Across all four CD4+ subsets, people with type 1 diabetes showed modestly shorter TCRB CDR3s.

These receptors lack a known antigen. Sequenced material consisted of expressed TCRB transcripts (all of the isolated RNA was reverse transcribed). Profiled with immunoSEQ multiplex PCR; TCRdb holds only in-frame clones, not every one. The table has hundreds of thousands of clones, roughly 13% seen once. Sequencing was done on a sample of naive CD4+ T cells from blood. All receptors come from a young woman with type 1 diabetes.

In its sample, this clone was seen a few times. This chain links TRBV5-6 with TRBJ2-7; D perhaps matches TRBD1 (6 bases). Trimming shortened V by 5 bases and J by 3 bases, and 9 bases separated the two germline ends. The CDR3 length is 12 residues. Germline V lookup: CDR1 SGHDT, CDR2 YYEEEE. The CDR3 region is CASSSDSYEQYF. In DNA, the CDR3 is TGTGCCAGCAGTTCGGACAGCTACGAGCAGTACTTC.

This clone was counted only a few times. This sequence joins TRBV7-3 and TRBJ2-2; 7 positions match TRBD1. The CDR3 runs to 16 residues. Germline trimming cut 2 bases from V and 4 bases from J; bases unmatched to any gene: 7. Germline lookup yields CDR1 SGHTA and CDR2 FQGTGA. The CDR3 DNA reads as TGTGCCAGCAGCTTAGGTGGGACAGTTGTCACCGGGGAGCTGTTTTTT. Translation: CASSLGGTVVTGELFF.

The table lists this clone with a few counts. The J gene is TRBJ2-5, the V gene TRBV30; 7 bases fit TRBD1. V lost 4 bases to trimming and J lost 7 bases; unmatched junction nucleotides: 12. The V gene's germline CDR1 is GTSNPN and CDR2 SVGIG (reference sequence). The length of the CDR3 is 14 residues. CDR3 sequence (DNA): TGTGCCTGGACTACACAGGGGTCCCAGGGGACCCAGTACTTC. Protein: CAWTTQGSQGTQYF.

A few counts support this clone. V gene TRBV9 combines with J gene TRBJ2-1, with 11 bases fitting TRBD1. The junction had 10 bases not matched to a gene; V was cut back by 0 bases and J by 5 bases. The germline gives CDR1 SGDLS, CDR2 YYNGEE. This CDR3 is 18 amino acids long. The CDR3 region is CASSVDGTGGSPNNEQFF. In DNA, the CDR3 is TGTGCCAGCAGCGTAGACGGGACAGGGGGGAGTCCCAACAATGAGCAGTTCTTC.

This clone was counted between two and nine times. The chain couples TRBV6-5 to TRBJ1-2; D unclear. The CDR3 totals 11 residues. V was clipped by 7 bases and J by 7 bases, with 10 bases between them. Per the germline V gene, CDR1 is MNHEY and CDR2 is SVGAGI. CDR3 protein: CASTRGFGYTF. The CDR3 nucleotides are TGTGCCAGCACCCGGGGTTTTGGCTACACCTTC.

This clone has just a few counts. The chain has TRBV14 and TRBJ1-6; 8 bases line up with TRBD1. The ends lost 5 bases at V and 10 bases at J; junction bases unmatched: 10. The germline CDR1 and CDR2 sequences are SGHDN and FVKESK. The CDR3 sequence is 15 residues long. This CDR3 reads CASSAYTGGRSPLHF. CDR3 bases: TGTGCCAGCAGCGCCTATACAGGGGGAAGATCACCCCTCCACTTT.

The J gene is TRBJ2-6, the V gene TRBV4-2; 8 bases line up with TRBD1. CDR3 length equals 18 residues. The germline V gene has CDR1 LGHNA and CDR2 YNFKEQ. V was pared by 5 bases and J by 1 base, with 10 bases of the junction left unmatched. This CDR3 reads CASSDRQGFLSGANVLTF. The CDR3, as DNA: TGTGCCAGCAGCGATCGACAGGGGTTTCTGTCTGGGGCCAACGTCCTGACTTTC.

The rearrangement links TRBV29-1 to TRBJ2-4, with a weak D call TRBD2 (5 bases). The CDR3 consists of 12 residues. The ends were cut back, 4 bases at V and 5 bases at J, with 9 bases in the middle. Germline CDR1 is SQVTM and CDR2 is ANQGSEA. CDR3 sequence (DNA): TGCAGCGTTGGGAAGGAGGAAAACATTCAGTACTTC. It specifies CSVGKEENIQYF.